Presented here are 11 T cell receptor beta chains from one specimen sequenced in a study of cytomegalovirus exposure and HLA in healthy donors. The study ran its PCR with 60 Vbeta and 13 Jbeta primers. Only in-frame clones appear in the TCRdb table, and some are missing; sequencing was by immunoSEQ multiplex PCR. The sample lists some 180,000 clones; 9.5% were seen once. Sequenced input: PBMCs. These TCRs come from a woman in her thirties in good health and CMV-seropositive.

V is TRBV2 and J is TRBJ1-5; the D gene is possibly TRBD1 (5 bases). The germline gives CDR1 SNHLY, CDR2 FYNNEI. This CDR3 has 13 amino acids. V dropped 0 bases and J dropped 13 bases, with 13 bases sitting between them. CDR3 DNA sequence: TGTGCCAGCAGTGAAGCGCTCAGGGCTTCACAGCATTTT. This codes for CASSEALRASQHF.

V and J are TRBV27 and TRBJ2-3; D not certain. This CDR3 contains 15 residues. Trimming left V 6 bases short and J 6 bases short, with 19 bases between. The germline V gene encodes CDR1 MNHEY and CDR2 SMNVEV (reference sequence). The DNA for the CDR3 is TGTGCCAGCAGCCCCCGCTTGGGTCGGGTGGATACGCAGTATTTT. Translated, it gives CASSPRLGRVDTQYF.

This clone was counted between two and nine times. DNA of the CDR3: TGTGCCAGTAATGACAGGAGCGCTAGCGGTCTTTCCTACGAGCAGTACTTC. It specifies CASNDRSASGLSYEQYF. The rearrangement links TRBV19 to TRBJ2-7; TRBD2 might be the D (7 bases). V lost 7 bases and J 1 base, leaving 23 bases between the germline ends. The CDR3 extends over 17 amino acids. The V gene's germline CDR1 is LNHDA and CDR2 SQIVND (reference sequence).

The chain links TRBV7-9 to TRBJ2-1; D is perhaps TRBD1 (6 bases). Germline V gene sequence: CDR1 SEHNR, CDR2 FQNEAQ (reference sequence). The CDR3 is 10 residues long. Written as DNA, the CDR3 is TGTGCGATCTGGGGGCCTGAGCAGTTCTTC. Amino acids: CAIWGPEQFF.

This clone was counted a few times. The genes are TRBV2 and TRBJ1-2; 8 positions match TRBD1. Germline V lookup: CDR1 SNHLY, CDR2 FYNNEI. The CDR3 is made up of 14 amino acids. J lost 3 bases, V lost 4 bases, and 4 bases had no gene match. The CDR3 DNA reads TGTGCCAGCAGTGGGGCGACAGGGGACTATGGCTACACCTTC. Amino acids: CASSGATGDYGYTF.

The V gene is TRBV14, the J gene TRBJ2-7, with 11 bases that match TRBD2. Germline CDR1 is SGHDN and CDR2 is FVKESK. V lost 3 bases, J lost 5 bases, and 6 bases stayed unmatched. This CDR3 has 15 residues. The chain's CDR3 is CASSQKRLAGNEQYF. DNA for the CDR3: TGTGCCAGCAGCCAGAAACGACTAGCGGGAAACGAGCAGTACTTC.

V and J are TRBV7-8 and TRBJ2-1, with 11 nucleotides matching TRBD2. Germline V lookup: CDR1 SGHVS, CDR2 FQNEAQ. This CDR3 has 17 amino acids. J was trimmed by 0 bases and V by 6 bases; bases with no gene match: 7. CDR3 nucleotide sequence: TGTGCCAGCAGATCCGGACTAGCGGGTACCTCCTACAATGAGCAGTTCTTC. Amino acids: CASRSGLAGTSYNEQFF.

This sequence joins TRBV12-1 and TRBJ2-6; the table's D call, TRBD1, has no DNA check behind it. TRBV12-1 is an annotated pseudogene. CDR3 length: 17 amino acids. The CDR3 DNA sequence: TGTGCCAGCAGCTCCTACAGGGGGTTGAACGGGGCCAACGTCCTGACTTTC. Amino acid sequence: CASSSYRGLNGANVLTF.

CDR3 nucleotides: TGTGCCAGCAGTTACGGGACTATCCCCTCCTACGAGCAGTACTTC. This sequence encodes CASSYGTIPSYEQYF. The genes are TRBV6-5 and TRBJ2-7, with 7 bases matching TRBD2. The V gene end was trimmed by 2 bases and the J gene end by 0 bases; junction bases not matched to a gene: 4. In germline, CDR1 is MNHEY, CDR2 SVGAGI. The CDR3 is made up of 15 amino acids.

This clone was found a few times. CDR3: CASSVQRARSNEQFF. CDR3 nucleotides: TGTGCCAGCAGTGTCCAGCGGGCTCGATCCAATGAGCAGTTCTTC. The chain joins TRBV6-1 to TRBJ2-1, with D possibly being TRBD2 (6 bases). Germline values: CDR1 MNHNS, CDR2 SASEGT. Trimming removed 4 bases at V and 6 bases at J, with 16 bases between. The CDR3 covers 15 residues.

The chain uses TRBV5-1 and TRBJ2-2, with a weak D call TRBD2 (5 bases). Between the trimmed V and J ends, which lost 3 bases and 1 base, there was a span of 7 bases. Germline V gene sequence: CDR1 SGHRS, CDR2 YFSETQ. This CDR3 is built from 14 residues. DNA for the CDR3: TGCGCCAGCAGCTGGGAGCGGAACACCGGGGAGCTGTTTTTT. This encodes CASSWERNTGELFF.